These T cell receptor beta chains were read from a single sample in a study of cytomegalovirus exposure and HLA in healthy donors. Some clones are missing from TCRdb's copy, which holds only in-frame ones; the method was immunoSEQ multiplex PCR. Among 150,000 to 200,000 clones listed, approximately 80% were seen once. Sequencing was done on a sample of PBMCs. These receptors all come from a man aged 18 to 29 in good health and CMV-seropositive. Each CDR3 is given with its conserved first and last residue. A D gene is named only where the DNA matches it firmly. Clone size is stated in some rows and not others, as once, few, many or a class when expanded.

TRBD2,TRBJ2-3,.,TRBV27,TGTGCCAGCGCCCGACTAGCGGGAGTGGCAGATACGCAGTATTTT,CASARLAGVADTQYF
.,TRBJ1-2,.,TRBV6-1,TGCGCCAGCAGTGTTCCGCAGGGGACCATTACTAACTATGGCTACACCTTC,CASSVPQGTITNYGYTF
TRBD1,TRBJ2-2,.,TRBV7-9,TGTGCCAGCAGCGCTGGGACAGGGGTGAACACCGGGGAGCTGTTTTTT,CASSAGTGVNTGELFF
.,TRBJ2-3,.,TRBV28,TGTGCCAGCAGTTTAACAGGTTCTTCCACAGATACGCAGTATTTT,CASSLTGSSTDTQYF
TRBD1,TRBJ2-7,.,TRBV27,TGTGCCAGCCGCGGGACAGGTTCTTCCTACGAGCAGTACTTC,CASRGTGSSYEQYF
.,TRBJ1-1,.,TRBV7-2,TGTGCCAGCAGTTATAAAAGATCACATATCATGAACACTGAAGCTTTCTTT,CASSYKRSHIMNTEAFF
TRBD2,TRBJ2-1,.,TRBV29-1,TGCAGCGTTGAAGAAGGGACTAGGAATGAGCAGTTCTTC,CSVEEGTRNEQFF
.,TRBJ2-3,.,TRBV6-1,TGTGCCAGCAGTGAATTGCTAGTGGAGGATACGCAGTATTTT,CASSELLVEDTQYF
TRBD1,TRBJ1-1,few,TRBV6-1,TGTGCCAGCAGTGAAGTAGACAGGGGGCATCGGGCTGAAGCTTTCTTT,CASSEVDRGHRAEAFF
.,TRBJ1-5,.,TRBV25-1,TGTGCCAGCAGCAGGGCTGGCCAGCCCCAGCATTTT,CASSRAGQPQHF
.,TRBJ2-3,.,TRBV25-1,TGTGCCAGCAGTGATTTACAGCAGAGCACAGATACGCAGTATTTT,CASSDLQQSTDTQYF
TRBD2,TRBJ2-7,.,TRBV4-3,TGCGCCAGCAGCCAAGATGCTAGCGGGGTTACCTACGAGCAGTACTTC,CASSQDASGVTYEQYF
TRBD2,TRBJ2-3,once,TRBV19,TGTGCCAGCAAAGGTAGCGGGATCACAGATACGCAGTATTTT,CASKGSGITDTQYF
.,TRBJ1-5,.,TRBV10-1,TGCGCCAGCAGCCAGGGGATCCGGCAGCCCCAGCATTTT,CASSQGIRQPQHF
.,TRBJ2-7,.,TRBV4-2,TGTGCCAGCAGCCAAGAGCGGTGGTCCTACGAGCAGTACTTC,CASSQERWSYEQYF
.,TRBJ1-2,.,TRBV2,TGTGCCAGCAGTGAGGCCAACATTGTCTATGGCTACACCTTC,CASSEANIVYGYTF
.,TRBJ2-3,few,TRBV15,TGTGCCACCAGCAGAGCTGATACGCAGTATTTT,CATSRADTQYF
TRBD1,TRBJ1-2,.,TRBV19,TGTGCCAGTAGTATCACAGGGGCGGGAGGCTACACCTTC,CASSITGAGGYTF
.,TRBJ1-1,.,TRBV5-1,TGCGCCAGCAGCCGGGGGTCCGGCGTGAGAGGGGCTGAAGCTTTCTTT,CASSRGSGVRGAEAFF
.,TRBJ2-3,.,TRBV29-1,TGCAGCGTTGAATCCACCTACACAGATACGCAGTATTTT,CSVESTYTDTQYF
.,TRBJ1-1,.,TRBV7-3,TGTGCCAGCAGCCCGGACAGTAACACTGAAGCTTTCTTT,CASSPDSNTEAFF
TRBD2,TRBJ2-7,.,TRBV29-1,TGCAGCGTTGAAGATCGCGGGGGACTGGGCGAGCAGTACTTC,CSVEDRGGLGEQYF
.,TRBJ2-7,few,TRBV28,TGTGCCAGCAGTCACTCCTCCTACGAGCAGTACTTC,CASSHSSYEQYF
TRBD1,TRBJ2-5,.,TRBV7-6,TGTGCCAGCAGCTTAGGGGGAACAGGGGGCCGGGAGACCCAGTACTTC,CASSLGGTGGRETQYF
.,TRBJ2-7,.,TRBV30,TGTGCCTGGAGTGTACGGTCGGGTTCCTACGAGCAGTACTTC,CAWSVRSGSYEQYF
.,TRBJ1-6,few,TRBV13,TGTGCCAGCAAACCCTCGGGAGAGCCTAATTCACCCCTCCACTTT,CASKPSGEPNSPLHF
TRBD2,TRBJ2-1,.,TRBV4-3,TGCGCCAGCAGCCAAGATGCTAGCGGGAGCTTGTACAATGAGCAGTTCTTC,CASSQDASGSLYNEQFF
TRBD2,TRBJ2-1,.,TRBV29-1,TGCAGCGTTGTAATCCTAGCGGACAATGAGCAGTTCTTC,CSVVILADNEQFF
.,TRBJ2-7,.,TRBV6-1,TGTGCCAGCAGTGAAGCGCAGTGGAGCTCCTACGAGCAGTACTTC,CASSEAQWSSYEQYF
.,TRBJ1-2,.,TRBV15,TGTGCCACCAGCAGCGGTTATGGCTACACCTTC,CATSSGYGYTF
.,TRBJ1-4,.,TRBV7-9,TGTGCCAGCAGCTCGAAGCGTCGGGATGAAAAACTGTTTTTT,CASSSKRRDEKLFF
.,TRBJ1-1,.,TRBV11-1,TGTGCCAGCAGCTTAGGGGCCGGTAGCGGTGAAGCTTTCTTT,CASSLGAGSGEAFF
.,TRBJ2-7,.,TRBV4-1,TGCGCCAGCAGCCAAGTCGGAGGGGGCGAGTACGAGCAGTACTTC,CASSQVGGGEYEQYF
.,TRBJ2-3,.,TRBV7-7,TGTGCTAGCAGCTTTGGCAGGGCAGATACGCAGTATTTT,CASSFGRADTQYF
.,TRBJ2-7,.,TRBV7-6,TGTGCCAGCAGCTTATACCTAGGCGAGCAGTACTTC,CASSLYLGEQYF
.,TRBJ1-2,.,TRBV27,TGTGCCAGCAGTTTACAGGGTGGCTATGGCTACACCTTC,CASSLQGGYGYTF
.,TRBJ1-1,.,TRBV2,TGTGCCAGCATCTACAGGTCGAACACTGAAGCTTTCTTT,CASIYRSNTEAFF
.,TRBJ1-1,.,TRBV5-1,TGCGCCAGCAGCTTGGGGACAGCGTCGGAAGCTTTCTTT,CASSLGTASEAFF
.,TRBJ2-7,.,TRBV7-6,TGTGCCAGCAGCAAAAATTCGGGTCTCGGCGAGCAGTACTTC,CASSKNSGLGEQYF
.,TRBJ2-7,once,TRBV7-3,TGTGCCAGCAGCTTGGGACACCGCTACGAGCAGTACTTC,CASSLGHRYEQYF